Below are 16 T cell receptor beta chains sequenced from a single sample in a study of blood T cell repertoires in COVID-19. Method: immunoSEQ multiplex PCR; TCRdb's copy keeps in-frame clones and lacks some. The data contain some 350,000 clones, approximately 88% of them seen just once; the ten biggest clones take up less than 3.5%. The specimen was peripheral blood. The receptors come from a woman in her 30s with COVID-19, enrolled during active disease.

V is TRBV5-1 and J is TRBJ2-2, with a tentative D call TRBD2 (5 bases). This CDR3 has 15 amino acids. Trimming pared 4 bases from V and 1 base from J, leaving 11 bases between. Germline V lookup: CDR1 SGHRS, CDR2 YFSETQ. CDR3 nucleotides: TGCGCCAGCAGCGTTGGACTGCAGAACACCGGGGAGCTGTTTTTT. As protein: CASSVGLQNTGELFF.

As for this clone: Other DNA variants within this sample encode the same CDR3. The CDR3 nucleotides are TGTGCCATCAGTGAGAGAGAGGGAGGGGATGAGCAGTTCTTC. Protein product: CAISEREGGDEQFF. The V and J genes are TRBV10-3 and TRBJ2-1, with 7 bases aligning to TRBD2. CDR3 length: 14 residues. Trimming took 2 bases from V and 8 from J; bases not matched to a gene: 6. Germline lookup yields CDR1 ENHRY and CDR2 SYGVKD.

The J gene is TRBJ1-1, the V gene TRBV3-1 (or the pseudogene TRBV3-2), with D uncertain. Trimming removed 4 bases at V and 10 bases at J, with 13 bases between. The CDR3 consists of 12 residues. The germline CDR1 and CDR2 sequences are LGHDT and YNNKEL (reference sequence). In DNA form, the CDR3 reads TGTGCCAGCAGCCTCGGGAGGTGGGGAGCTTTCTTT. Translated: CASSLGRWGAFF.

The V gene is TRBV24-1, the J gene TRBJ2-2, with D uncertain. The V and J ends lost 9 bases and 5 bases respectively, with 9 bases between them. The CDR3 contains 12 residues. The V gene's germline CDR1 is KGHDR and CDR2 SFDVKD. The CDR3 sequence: CATEVRTGELFF. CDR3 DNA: TGTGCCACCGAAGTACGGACCGGGGAGCTGTTTTTT.

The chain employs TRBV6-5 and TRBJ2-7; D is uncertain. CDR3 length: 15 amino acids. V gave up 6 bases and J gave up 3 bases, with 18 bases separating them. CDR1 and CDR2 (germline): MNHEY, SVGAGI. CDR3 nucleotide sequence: TGTGCCAGCAGACCTCAGAGAGGCCCTTACTACGAGCAGTACTTC. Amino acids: CASRPQRGPYYEQYF.

The CDR3 region is CASSLGTSGGTGELFF. CDR3 coding DNA: TGCGCCAGCAGCCTAGGGACTAGCGGGGGCACCGGGGAGCTGTTTTTT. The genes are TRBV5-1 and TRBJ2-2, with 14 bases that match TRBD2. The CDR3 has 16 residues. Looked up from germline, CDR1 is SGHRS and CDR2 is YFSETQ. With 4 bases clipped from V and 4 bases from J, the junction kept 3 bases outside the gene matches.

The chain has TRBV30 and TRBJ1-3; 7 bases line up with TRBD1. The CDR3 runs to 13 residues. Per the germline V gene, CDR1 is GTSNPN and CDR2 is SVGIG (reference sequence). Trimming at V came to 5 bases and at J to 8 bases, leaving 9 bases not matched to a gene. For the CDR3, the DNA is TGTGCCTGGGGACTAACAGGGGCGGACACCATATATTTT. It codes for CAWGLTGADTIYF.

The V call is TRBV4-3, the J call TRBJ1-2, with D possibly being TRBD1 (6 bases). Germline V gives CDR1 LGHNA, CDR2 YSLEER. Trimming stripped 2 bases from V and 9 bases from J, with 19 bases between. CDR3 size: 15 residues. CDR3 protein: CASSQTVGHPSSYTF. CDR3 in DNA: TGCGCCAGCAGCCAAACCGTGGGACACCCATCGAGCTACACCTTC.

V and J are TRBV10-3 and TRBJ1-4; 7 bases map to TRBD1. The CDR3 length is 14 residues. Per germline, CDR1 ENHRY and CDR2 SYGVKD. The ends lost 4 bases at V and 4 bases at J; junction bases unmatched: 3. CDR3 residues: CAISGGQNNEKLFF. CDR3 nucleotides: TGTGCCATCAGTGGGGGACAGAATAATGAAAAACTGTTTTTT.

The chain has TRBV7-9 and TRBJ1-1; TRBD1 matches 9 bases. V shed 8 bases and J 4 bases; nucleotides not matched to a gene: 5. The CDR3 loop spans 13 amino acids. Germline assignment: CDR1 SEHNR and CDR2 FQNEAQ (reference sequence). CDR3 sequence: CASGRDRATEAFF. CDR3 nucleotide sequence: TGTGCCAGCGGAAGGGACAGGGCCACTGAAGCTTTCTTT.

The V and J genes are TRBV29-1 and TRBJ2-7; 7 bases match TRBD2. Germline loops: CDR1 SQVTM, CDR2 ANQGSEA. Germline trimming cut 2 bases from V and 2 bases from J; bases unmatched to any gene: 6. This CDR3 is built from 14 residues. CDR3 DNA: TGCAGCGTTGAATCCAGCCGGGGGGCCTACGAGCAGTACTTC. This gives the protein CSVESSRGAYEQYF.

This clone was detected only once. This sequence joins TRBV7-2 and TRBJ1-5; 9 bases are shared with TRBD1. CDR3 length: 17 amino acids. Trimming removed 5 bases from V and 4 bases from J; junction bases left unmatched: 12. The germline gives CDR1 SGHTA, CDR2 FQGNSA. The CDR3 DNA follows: TGTGCCAGCAGCCCCGGGAACAGGGGGCTTTGGAATCAGCCCCAGCATTTT. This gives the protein CASSPGNRGLWNQPQHF.

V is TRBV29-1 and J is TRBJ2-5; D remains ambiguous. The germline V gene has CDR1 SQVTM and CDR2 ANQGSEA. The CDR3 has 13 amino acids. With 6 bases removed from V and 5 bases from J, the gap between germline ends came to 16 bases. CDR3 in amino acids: CSVRQLWSETQYF. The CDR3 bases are TGCAGCGTGAGACAACTTTGGTCGGAGACCCAGTACTTC. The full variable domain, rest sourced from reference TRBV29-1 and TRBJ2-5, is SAVISQKPSRDICQRGTSLTIQCQVDSQVTMMFWYRQQPGQSLTLIATANQGSEATYESGFVIDKFPISRPNLTFSTLTVSNMSPEDSSIYLCSVRQLWSETQYFGPGTRLLVL.

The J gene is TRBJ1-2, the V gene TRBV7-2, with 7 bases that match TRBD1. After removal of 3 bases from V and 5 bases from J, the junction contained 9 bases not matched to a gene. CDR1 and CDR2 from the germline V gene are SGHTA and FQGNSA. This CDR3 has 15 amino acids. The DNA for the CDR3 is TGTGCCAGCAGCTTGGGTCCAGGACAGGCGTATGGCTACACCTTC. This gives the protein CASSLGPGQAYGYTF.

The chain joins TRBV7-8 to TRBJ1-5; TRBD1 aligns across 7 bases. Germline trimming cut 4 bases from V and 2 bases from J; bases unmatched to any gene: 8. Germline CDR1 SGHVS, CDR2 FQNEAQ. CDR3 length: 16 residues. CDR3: CASSSTGQMGNQPQHF. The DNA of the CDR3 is TGTGCCAGCAGCTCCACGGGACAGATGGGCAATCAGCCCCAGCATTTT.

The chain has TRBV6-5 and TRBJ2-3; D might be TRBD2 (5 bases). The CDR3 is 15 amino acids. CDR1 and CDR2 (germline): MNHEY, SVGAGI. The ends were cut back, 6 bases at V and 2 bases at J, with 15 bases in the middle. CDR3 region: CASRPTRPSTDTQYF. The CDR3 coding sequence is TGTGCCAGCAGACCTACTAGACCATCCACAGATACGCAGTATTTT.